A selection of T cell receptor beta chains follows, all from one sample in a study of Graves' ophthalmopathy and Graves' hyperthyroidism. One entry per CDR3 protein results from TCRdb running MiXCR on the multiplex PCR reads. The sample consists of more than 550,000 distinct CDR3 sequences, roughly 41% of them appearing once. Sequenced: peripheral blood. The receptors derive from an adult man with Graves' ophthalmopathy. CDR3s include the opening cysteine and the closing phenylalanine or tryptophan. D genes are given only for firm matches. The size of a clone is reported for some rows only, either as once, few or many, or as a class for expanded clones.

clone size	V gene	J gene	D gene	CDR3 length	CDR3 protein	CDR3 DNA
few	TRBV10-3	TRBJ1-2	NA	14	CASVVPGAAYGYTF	TGTGCCAGCGTTGTGCCAGGGGCAGCCTATGGCTACACCTTC
many	TRBV25-1	TRBJ2-7	NA	13	CASATPSLAEQYF	TGTGCCAGCGCAACCCCAAGTCTCGCCGAGCAGTACTTC
NA	TRBV9	TRBJ1-2	NA	11	CASSVGGGYTF	TGTGCCAGCAGCGTAGGGGGTGGCTACACCTTC
NA	TRBV2	TRBJ2-3	TRBD2	16	CASREEGLAGEDTQYF	TGTGCCAGCAGGGAGGAGGGACTAGCGGGGGAAGATACGCAGTATTTT
few	TRBV9	TRBJ2-7	NA	15	CASSTRGAFSYEQYF	TGTGCCAGCAGCACCCGGGGGGCCTTCTCCTACGAGCAGTACTTC
NA	TRBV19	TRBJ1-2	NA	15	CASSMSGGGGSGYTF	TGTGCCAGTAGTATGTCTGGCGGCGGGGGCTCTGGCTACACCTTC
NA	TRBV7-8	TRBJ1-1	NA	17	CASSIYLCSVMNTEAFF	NA
NA	TRBV10-3	TRBJ2-7	TRBD2	16	CAISAATSGPFNEQYF	TGTGCCATCAGTGCGGCGACTAGCGGGCCGTTCAATGAGCAGTACTTC
NA	TRBV30	TRBJ1-5	NA	13	CAWSVEMNQPQHF	TGTGCCTGGAGTGTAGAAATGAATCAGCCCCAGCATTTT
many	TRBV20-1	TRBJ1-4	NA	13	CSARDQGNEKLFF	TGCAGTGCTAGAGACCAGGGTAATGAAAAACTGTTTTTT
NA	TRBV19	TRBJ1-5	NA	15	CASSSRGLGNQPQHF	TGTGCCAGTAGTTCAAGGGGGTTGGGCAATCAGCCCCAGCATTTT
many	TRBV7-9	TRBJ1-4	NA	14	CASSSLSLNEKLFF	TGTGCCAGCAGCTCCCTATCACTTAATGAAAAACTGTTTTTT
many	TRBV2	TRBJ1-2	TRBD1	14	CASRERTGGVGYTF	TGTGCCAGCAGAGAGAGGACAGGGGGCGTGGGCTACACCTTC
NA	TRBV7-8	TRBJ2-5	TRBD1	16	CASSLAGQVGGETQYF	TGTGCCAGCAGCTTAGCGGGACAGGTAGGGGGAGAGACCCAGTACTTC
many	TRBV20-1	TRBJ2-7	NA	13	CSARDRHTYEQYF	TGCAGTGCTAGGGACAGACACACCTACGAGCAGTACTTC
many	TRBV11-1	TRBJ2-2	TRBD2	15	CASSLREVETGELFF	TGTGCCAGCAGCTTACGGGAGGTGGAAACCGGGGAGCTGTTTTTT
many	TRBV11-2	TRBJ2-5	TRBD1	15	CASSLFEQGVQTQYF	TGTGCCAGCAGCTTATTTGAACAGGGGGTACAGACCCAGTACTTC
many	TRBV15	TRBJ2-6	NA	15	CATSRDYSGANVLTF	TGTGCCACCAGCAGAGATTACTCTGGGGCCAACGTCCTGACTTTC
many	TRBV6-6	TRBJ1-2	NA	14	CASSLGSRDYGYTF	TGTGCCAGCAGTCTGGGGAGCAGGGACTATGGCTACACCTTC
NA	TRBV2	TRBJ2-1	NA	13	CASSVDPEAEQFF	TGTGCCAGCAGCGTAGATCCGGAAGCTGAGCAGTTCTTC
NA	TRBV5-1	TRBJ2-5	NA	15	CASSPGVLRKETQYF	TGCGCCAGCAGCCCGGGCGTACTCAGGAAAGAGACCCAGTACTTC
once	TRBV2	TRBJ2-7	NA	12	CASSEGQIGSRF	TGTGCCAGCAGTGAAGGACAGATCGGCAGCCGTTTC
NA	TRBV2	TRBJ1-2	NA	14	CASSRGRVSPGYTF	TGTGCCAGCAGCAGGGGCAGGGTGTCGCCTGGCTACACCTTC
many	TRBV7-9	TRBJ1-1	NA	15	CASVDGGRMNTEAFF	TGTGCCAGCGTTGACGGCGGGCGGATGAACACTGAAGCTTTCTTT
many	TRBV7-9	TRBJ1-1	NA	13	CASSRFGNTEAFF	TGTGCCAGCAGCCGTTTCGGGAACACTGAAGCTTTCTTT
many	TRBV6-6	TRBJ2-5	TRBD2	14	CASSSTSGMETQYF	TGTGCCAGCAGTTCAACTAGCGGGATGGAGACCCAGTACTTC
many	TRBV10-3	TRBJ1-6	NA	14	CASKVGTADSPLHF	TGTGCCAGCAAGGTCGGGACGGCAGATTCACCCCTCCACTTT
NA	TRBV12-3/TRBV12-4	TRBJ2-7	TRBD2	15	CASSPLAGGPDEQYF	TGTGCCAGCAGTCCCCTAGCGGGGGGGCCCGACGAGCAGTACTTC
NA	TRBV7-2	TRBJ2-7	NA	15	CASSLGPAGHYEQYF	TGTGCCAGCAGCTTAGGCCCAGCGGGACACTACGAGCAGTACTTC
many	TRBV7-6	TRBJ1-3	NA	14	CASKEPGAGNTIYF	TGTGCCAGCAAGGAGCCGGGCGCTGGAAACACCATATATTTT
NA	TRBV3-1	TRBJ2-7	NA	15	CASSQVSWSSYEQYF	TGTGCCAGCAGCCAAGTTAGCTGGAGCTCCTACGAGCAGTACTTC
many	TRBV25-1	TRBJ2-2	NA	13	CASSEGAAGELFF	TGTGCCAGCAGTGAAGGAGCGGCCGGGGAGCTGTTTTTT
many	TRBV2	TRBJ2-5	NA	15	CASNRQGGSQETQYF	TGTGCCAGCAATAGACAAGGTGGGTCACAAGAGACCCAGTACTTC
NA	TRBV19	TRBJ1-1	NA	15	CASSIGTVMGTEAFF	TGTGCCAGTAGTATAGGGACTGTGATGGGAACTGAAGCTTTCTTT
NA	TRBV19	TRBJ1-1	NA	16	CASSIDLYDSSNEAFF	TGTGCCAGTAGTATAGATCTATACGACAGCTCAAACGAAGCTTTCTTT
NA	TRBV12-3/TRBV12-4	TRBJ2-2	NA	15	CASSLIEAGTGELFF	TGTGCCAGCAGTTTAATCGAGGCCGGGACCGGGGAGCTGTTTTTT
many	TRBV25-1	TRBJ2-2	NA	15	CATDGGGTNTGELFF	TGTGCCACCGATGGAGGGGGGACGAACACCGGGGAGCTGTTTTTT
few	TRBV5-4	TRBJ1-5	NA	15	CASSYSGRVDQPQHF	TGTGCCAGCAGTTACTCGGGAAGGGTCGATCAGCCCCAGCATTTT
many	TRBV14	TRBJ1-6	NA	15	CASSLWGNYNSPLHF	TGTGCCAGCAGCCTATGGGGCAACTATAATTCACCCCTCCACTTT
NA	TRBV7-9	TRBJ1-1	NA	13	CASSPDPGYEAFF	TGTGCCAGCAGCCCAGATCCGGGGTACGAAGCTTTCTTT
NA	TRBV25-1	TRBJ2-7	TRBD2	17	CASSERLAGQFSYEQYF	TGTGCCAGCAGTGAACGGCTAGCGGGACAGTTTTCCTACGAGCAGTACTTC
once	TRBV20-1	TRBJ1-5	TRBD1	14	CSARGQGEHQPQHF	TGCAGTGCTAGAGGACAGGGGGAACATCAGCCCCAGCATTTT
many	TRBV19	TRBJ1-1	TRBD1	15	CASSPRQGMNTEAFF	TGCGCCAGCAGCCCGCGACAGGGCATGAACACTGAAGCTTTCTTT
NA	TRBV20-1	TRBJ1-1	NA	11	CSVRQSYEAFF	TGCAGTGTTAGACAGTCGTATGAAGCTTTCTTT
many	TRBV5-1	TRBJ1-2	NA	13	CASSPGGARGYTF	TGCGCCAGCAGCCCCGGAGGGGCGCGCGGCTACACCTTC
many	TRBV5-1	TRBJ2-2	NA	15	CASSLAFQDTGELFF	TGCGCCAGCAGCTTGGCCTTTCAGGACACCGGGGAGCTGTTTTTT
many	TRBV9	TRBJ2-5	NA	15	CASSVGNVGRETQYF	TGTGCCAGCAGCGTAGGGAATGTTGGGCGAGAGACCCAGTACTTC